One sample yielded the 4 T cell receptor beta chains listed below, sequenced in a study of cytomegalovirus exposure and HLA in healthy donors. Use of 60 Vbeta and 13 Jbeta primers characterized the PCR. Clones were read by immunoSEQ multiplex PCR, and TCRdb kept only the in-frame ones, dropping some. This table has roughly 200,000 clones, about 80% appearing once. The sample taken for sequencing was PBMCs. Every receptor here comes from a woman aged 40 to 49 in good health and CMV-seronegative.

V usage is TRBV30 and J usage is TRBJ1-1; D is possibly TRBD1 (5 bases). CDR3 length: 13 amino acids. Trimming removed 3 bases from V and 2 bases from J, with 10 bases in between. Per the germline V gene, CDR1 is GTSNPN and CDR2 is SVGIG (reference sequence). The CDR3 spells CAWRDGANTEAFF. The CDR3 bases are TGTGCCTGGAGAGATGGGGCCAACACTGAAGCTTTCTTT.

V and J are TRBV5-4 and TRBJ1-6; 9 positions match TRBD1. Unmatched junction bases numbered 3, after V lost 4 bases and J lost 7 bases. Germline lookup yields CDR1 SGHNT and CDR2 YYREEE (reference sequence). This CDR3 contains 14 residues. The CDR3 coding sequence is TGTGCCAGCAGCCCGGGACAGGGAAATTCACCCCTCCACTTT. Amino acid sequence: CASSPGQGNSPLHF.

The V gene is TRBV6-6, the J gene TRBJ1-1; D not certain. Trimming cost V 1 base and J 1 base, with 7 bases left between them. The germline V gene encodes CDR1 MNHNY and CDR2 SVGAGI (reference sequence). The CDR3 covers 14 residues. CDR3 bases: TGTGCCAGCAGTTACTGGGCAGGGAACACTGAAGCTTTCTTT. Its translation: CASSYWAGNTEAFF.

The chain recombines TRBV18 with TRBJ2-5; D remains unclear. Germline V CDR1 and CDR2: KGHSH, LQKENI. With 6 bases removed from V and 1 base from J, the gap between germline ends came to 6 bases. This CDR3 is 12 amino acids long. CDR3: CASSGSQETQYF. The DNA for the CDR3 is TGTGCCAGCTCGGGCAGCCAAGAGACCCAGTACTTC.